One sample yielded the 2 T cell receptor beta chains listed below, sequenced in a study of T cell responses to AZD1222 COVID-19 vaccine (dated by TCRdb to the early 2020s). The time point label here, explained by the study, means: baseline before first vaccination. The library came from the immunoSEQ multiplex PCR assay. TCRdb holds this immuneACCESS table with in-frame rearrangements only. Some clones are missing; in checked studies, unresolved V genes explain under half, and the rest has no known cause. Present in this sample are approximately 120,000 clones, 91% of which were seen just once. The ten largest account for less than 9.5% of the sample. This sample comprised peripheral blood, obtained on day 0 of AZD1222 vaccination. Receptors were obtained from an adult in good health.

This chain uses TRBV4-1 with TRBJ1-2; 7 bases fit TRBD1. CDR1 is MGHRA and CDR2 is YSYEKL in the germline V gene. This CDR3 spans 14 amino acids. V trimming: 2 bases; J trimming: 5 bases; junction bases outside the gene matches: 5. The CDR3 reads CASSQPRQGYGYTF. CDR3 DNA sequence: TGCGCCAGCAGCCAACCACGACAGGGTTATGGCTACACCTTC.

This chain links TRBV29-1 with TRBJ1-1; D not resolved. Germline V gives CDR1 SQVTM, CDR2 ANQGSEA. This CDR3 region has 12 residues. Trimming shortened V by 4 bases and J by 0 bases, and 6 bases separated the two germline ends. CDR3 coding DNA: TGCAGCGTTGGTTCAGTGAACACTGAAGCTTTCTTT. Amino acid sequence: CSVGSVNTEAFF.